This T cell receptor (beta chain) is from a study of T-cell reconstitution after alpha-beta-depleted transplantation in children. With 3 bases clipped from V and 6 bases from J, the junction kept 5 bases outside the gene matches. The CDR3 loop spans 14 amino acids. This clonotype has a count of ten or more. During its preparation, the TCRbeta library received unique molecular identifiers. TCRdb reanalysed the PCR reads using MiXCR and keeps one entry per CDR3 protein. The sample has 190,000 or so distinct CDR3 sequences; approximately 6.6% are singletons. The chain combines TRBV12-3 or TRBV12-4 with TRBJ1-5; TRBD1 matches 7 bases. This clonotype was sampled from a human donor who donated a stem cell graft to a child with Wiskott-Aldrich syndrome. The specimen was PBMCs from the stem cell graft donor, collected from the stem cell graft. For the CDR3, the DNA is TGTGCCAGCAGTTTGAGGGACAGCTCTCAGCCCCAGCATTTT. It yields the protein CASSLRDSSQPQHF.